Described below is a single T cell receptor (beta chain) sequence and its context. Its specificity is not known. This sample was included in a study of T cell repertoires in cytomegalovirus infection. About the study: Evidence of both CMV infection and a matching HLA type came from public TCR beta signatures.

TCRdb analysed the reads with MiXCR anew, one entry per CDR3 protein. The sample holds around 440,000 distinct CDR3 sequences; approximately 10% are singletons and the top ten take 10%. Study-wide results and caveats: Ex vivo responses were dominated by HLA-C-restricted CMV-specific TCR beta clonotypes. Cumulated frequencies of public TCR beta families served to identify carriers of CMV plus the relevant HLA.

Germline V gives CDR1 SGHRS, CDR2 YFSETQ. V dropped 4 bases and J dropped 1 base, with 9 bases sitting between them. The CDR3 is 13 residues long. The chain couples TRBV5-1 to TRBJ2-7; D perhaps matches TRBD2 (5 bases). The TCR comes from a human donor in good health (CMV status not recorded). Some clones in this sample may be carry-over from other donors' samples. The material sequenced was PBMCs. The CDR3 sequence is CASSNPGSYEQYF. The CDR3 coding sequence is TGCGCCAGCAGCAACCCGGGATCCTACGAGCAGTACTTC.